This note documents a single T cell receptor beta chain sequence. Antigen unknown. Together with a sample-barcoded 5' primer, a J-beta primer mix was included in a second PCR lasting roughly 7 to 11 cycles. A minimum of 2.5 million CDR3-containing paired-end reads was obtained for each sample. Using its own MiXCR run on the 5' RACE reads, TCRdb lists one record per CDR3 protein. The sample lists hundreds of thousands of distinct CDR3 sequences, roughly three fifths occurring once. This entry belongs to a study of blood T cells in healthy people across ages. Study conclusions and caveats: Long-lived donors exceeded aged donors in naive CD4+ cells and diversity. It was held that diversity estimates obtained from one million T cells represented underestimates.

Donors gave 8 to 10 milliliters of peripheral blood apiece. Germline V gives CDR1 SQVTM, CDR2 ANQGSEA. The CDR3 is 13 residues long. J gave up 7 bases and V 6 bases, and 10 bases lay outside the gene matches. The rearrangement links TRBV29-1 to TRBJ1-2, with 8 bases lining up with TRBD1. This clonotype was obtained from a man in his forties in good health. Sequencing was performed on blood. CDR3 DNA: TGCAGCGTCATGAAAACAGGGGGACCTGGCTACACCTTC. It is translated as CSVMKTGGPGYTF.